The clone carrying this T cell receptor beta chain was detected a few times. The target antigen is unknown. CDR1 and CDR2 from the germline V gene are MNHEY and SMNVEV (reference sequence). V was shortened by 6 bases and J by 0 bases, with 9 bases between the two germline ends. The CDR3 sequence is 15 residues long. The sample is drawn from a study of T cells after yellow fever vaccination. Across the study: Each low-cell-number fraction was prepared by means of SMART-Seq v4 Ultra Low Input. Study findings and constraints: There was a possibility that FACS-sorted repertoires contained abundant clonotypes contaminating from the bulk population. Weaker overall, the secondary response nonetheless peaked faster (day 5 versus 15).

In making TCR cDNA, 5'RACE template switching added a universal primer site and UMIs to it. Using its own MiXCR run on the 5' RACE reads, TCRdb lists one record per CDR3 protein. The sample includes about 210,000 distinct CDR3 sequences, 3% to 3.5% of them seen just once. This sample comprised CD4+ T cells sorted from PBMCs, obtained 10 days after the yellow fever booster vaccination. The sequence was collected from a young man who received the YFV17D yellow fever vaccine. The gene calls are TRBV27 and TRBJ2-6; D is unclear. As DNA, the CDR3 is TGTGCCAGCAGCCCCAATTACTCTGGGGCCAACGTCCTGACTTTC. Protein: CASSPNYSGANVLTF. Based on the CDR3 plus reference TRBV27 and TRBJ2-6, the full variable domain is EAQVTQNPRYLITVTGKKLTVTCSQNMNHEYMSWYRQDPGLGLRQIYYSMNVEVTDKGDVPEGYKVSRKEKRNFPLILESPSPNQTSLYFCASSPNYSGANVLTFGAGSRLTVL.